This TCR beta chain is from a study of cytomegalovirus exposure and HLA in healthy donors (dated by TCRdb to about 2017). Turning to the overall study: A later analysis indicated that the 130 or so validation repertoires were generated on the platform also employed for the 600 to 750 repertoires of the first cohort. The study was designed to test whether signatures of past pathogen exposure could be identified by cataloging public T cell receptors. To predict cytomegalovirus infection status, the study brought together high-throughput TCR immunosequencing, statistical association of individual TCRs with disease status, and machine learning. Along with the approximately 670-subject first cohort, a separate validation cohort of 120 different subjects was used.

Libraries were built with the immunoSEQ multiplex PCR assay. Regarding the original processing steps: A statistical classification framework was developed to diagnose cytomegalovirus status using the catalog of TCR beta chain sequences. Drawn from immuneACCESS, this table holds only the in-frame rearrangements with V and J called that TCRdb kept. Clones are partly lost; checked studies trace under half to an unresolved V gene and leave the rest unexplained. V, J and clone size reflect that table, while D and trimming were determined from the DNA. Across this sample there are roughly 70,000 clones, with around 85% seen only once. Together, the top ten hold about 3% of the sample. Broad study findings and their caveats: A later analysis lacked HLA typing for the validation cohort, so it scored co-occurrence in that cohort across all 110 or so repertoires. The classifier was reported to diagnose cytomegalovirus status with high specificity and sensitivity in both the original cohort and the validation cohort. The study listed over 150 TCR beta chains as associated with cytomegalovirus. Most TCR sequences were seen in very few donors, while some public TCRs were found in many individuals. In vitro tests confirmed that a few of the cytomegalovirus-associated TCR beta chains recognize cytomegalovirus antigens. In a later analysis, TCRs clustered in the first cohort were found to also tend to co-occur in the 120 validation repertoires, with about 93% of cluster scores above 0. The authors suggested that the approach could potentially be generalized to other disease states and immunological phenotypes.

Donors formed part of the validation cohort, which comprised 95 to 150 subjects and was distinct from the first cohort of several hundred subjects. CDR1 LNHDA and CDR2 SQIVND were looked up in the germline V gene (reference sequence). V and J are trimmed by 6 bases and 2 bases, and the gene matches miss 8 bases of the junction. Counted from cysteine to phenylalanine, this CDR3 has 15 amino acids. Just CDR3 DNA is preserved here, 45 bases in frame from base 1. Concerning this clone itself: It has no known antigen specificity. Per-base quality was not reported, and no clone a single base away is much larger than it.

Sequenced material: PBMCs. The sequence links TRBV19 to TRBJ2-7; the junction holds 9 bases that match TRBD1. The receptor was derived from a young man in good health and CMV-seronegative. The DNA sequence is as follows: TGTGCCAGTAGCCCGGGACAGGGTTTCACCTACGAGCAGTACTTC. This codes for CASSPGQGFTYEQYF.